This passage covers 12 T cell receptor beta chains from one sample sequenced in a study of T-cell memory formation after mild COVID-19. TCRdb fed the 5' RACE reads into MiXCR, producing one record per CDR3 protein. Here the sample spans about 410,000 distinct CDR3 sequences, roughly 18% being singletons. Sample: PBMCs or a T cell subset sorted from them (not recorded which). The source is a man younger than 35 who had mild COVID-19 (a few samples of this study predate the infection). Cell type and time point are not known.

This clonotype was observed a few times. Here the CDR3 reads CASSSATEAFF. The CDR3 region has the DNA TGTGCCAGCAGCTCCGCCACTGAAGCTTTCTTT. The chain carries TRBV7-9 and TRBJ1-1; D call uncertain. With 4 bases removed from V and 4 bases from J, the gap between germline ends came to 4 bases. Germline V gene lookup returns CDR1 SEHNR and CDR2 FQNEAQ (reference sequence). The CDR3 contains 11 residues. Supplemented by reference TRBV7-9 and TRBJ1-1, the full variable domain reads DTGVSQNPRHKITKRGQNVTFRCDPISEHNRLYWYRQTLGQGPEFLTYFQNEAQLEKSRLLSDRFSAERPKGSFSTLEIQRTEQGDSAMYLCASSSATEAFFGQGTRLTVV.

This clonotype came up a few times. V gene TRBV20-1 combines with J gene TRBJ2-7; D is possibly TRBD1 (6 bases). V lost 3 bases to trimming and J lost 0 bases, with 9 bases between them. The CDR3 is made up of 13 amino acids. In germline, CDR1 is DFQATT, CDR2 SNEGSKA (reference sequence). The DNA of the CDR3 is TGCAGTGCTAGGCAGGGGCACTCCTACGAGCAGTACGTC. It codes for CSARQGHSYEQYV.

V gene TRBV29-1 combines with J gene TRBJ2-7; either TRBD1 or TRBD2 may fit D (5 bases each). The CDR3 contains 14 residues. Deletions cut 3 bases from V and 6 bases from J, with 18 bases between. The germline V gene has CDR1 SQVTM and CDR2 ANQGSEA. CDR3 nucleotides: TGCAGCGTTGATGTCTCAGGCCGTGGGGGCGAGCAGTACTTC. Translation gives CSVDVSGRGGEQYF.

V gene TRBV12-3 or TRBV12-4 combines with J gene TRBJ2-1, with D unclear. This CDR3 contains 11 residues. Trimming removed 5 bases at V and 8 bases at J, with 7 bases between. CDR3 nucleotides: TGTGCCAGCAGTATCTGGGATGAGCAGTTCTTC. This sequence encodes CASSIWDEQFF.

The V call is TRBV20-1, the J call TRBJ2-5; D perhaps matches TRBD2 (5 bases). The CDR3 sequence is 14 residues long. With 0 bases removed from V and 12 bases from J, the gap between germline ends came to 20 bases. Germline values: CDR1 DFQATT, CDR2 SNEGSKA (reference sequence). CDR3 region: CSAREIKGEPREYF. The CDR3 DNA sequence: TGCAGTGCTAGAGAGATTAAGGGAGAACCTCGAGAGTACTTC.

This clonotype was seen repeatedly, ten times or more. V is TRBV5-1 and J is TRBJ2-3; TRBD2 matches at 9 bases. Germline CDR1 SGHRS, CDR2 YFSETQ. With V trimmed by 4 bases and J by 2 bases, 8 bases remained unmatched. The CDR3 extends over 16 amino acids. The CDR3 DNA is TGCGCCAGCAGCCCGAGTTGGACTAGCGACACAGATACGCAGTATTTT. Amino acids: CASSPSWTSDTDTQYF.

V and J are TRBV28 and TRBJ2-2; D possibly corresponds to TRBD2 (5 bases). Germline assignment: CDR1 MDHEN and CDR2 SYDVKM. The CDR3 totals 17 residues. Trimming left V 8 bases short and J 6 bases short, with 25 bases between. The CDR3 DNA reads TGTGCCAGCGCCCGCCCCGTTGGGGAGATAAACGCCGGGGAGCTGTTTTTT. Translation: CASARPVGEINAGELFF. Variable domain in full (rest from reference TRBV28 and TRBJ2-2): DVKVTQSSRYLVKRTGEKVFLECVQDMDHENMFWYRQDPGLGLRLIYFSYDVKMKEKGDIPEGYSVSREKKERFSLILESASTNQTSMYLCASARPVGEINAGELFFGEGSRLTVL.

This chain connects TRBV21-1 to TRBJ2-1; the DNA was not compared with TRBD1, the D call given in the table. TRBV21-1 represents a pseudogene. The length of the CDR3 is 19 residues. CDR3 region: CASSNLLKPRDNRNNEQFF. In nucleotides, the CDR3 is TGTGCCAGCAGCAACCTGCTAAAACCCCGGGACAACCGAAACAATGAGCAGTTCTTC.

The gene calls are TRBV5-1 and TRBJ1-1; 11 bases align to TRBD1. The CDR3 is 14 amino acids. The germline gives CDR1 SGHRS, CDR2 YFSETQ. J lost 5 bases, V lost 4 bases, and 4 bases had no gene match. DNA for the CDR3: TGCGCCAGCAGCCGAGGGGACAGGGGGACTGAAGCTTTCTTT. Protein sequence: CASSRGDRGTEAFF.

The J gene is TRBJ1-3, the V gene TRBV7-9; perhaps TRBD1 as D (6 bases). Germline assignment: CDR1 SEHNR and CDR2 FQNEAQ (reference sequence). Trimming cost V 5 bases and J 0 bases, with 11 bases left between them. The CDR3 spans 15 residues. The DNA for the CDR3 is TGTGCCAGCAGCCCGGCGGACAGCTCTGGAAACACCATATATTTT. Translating gives CASSPADSSGNTIYF.

This clonotype was counted a few times. The V and J genes are TRBV10-3 and TRBJ2-1; 7 bases match TRBD1. Germline V gene lookup returns CDR1 ENHRY and CDR2 SYGVKD. With V trimmed by 0 bases and J by 3 bases, 5 bases remained unmatched. This CDR3 contains 16 residues. CDR3 protein: CAISESIQGLYNEQFF. CDR3 coding DNA: TGTGCCATCAGTGAGTCAATACAGGGGCTCTACAATGAGCAGTTCTTC.

The sample holds a few counts of this clonotype. CDR3 in DNA: TGCGCCAGCAGCCCAAAAGGACAGACCTACGAGCAGTACGTC. Translation: CASSPKGQTYEQYV. This chain uses TRBV5-1 with TRBJ2-7, with a tentative D call TRBD1 (6 bases). In germline, CDR1 is SGHRS, CDR2 YFSETQ. The CDR3 is 14 residues long. Trimming took 4 bases from V and 2 from J, leaving 13 bases between them.